This entry lists 28 T cell receptor beta chains sequenced from one sample in a study of beta chain features in type 1 diabetes. Every isolated RNA sample was fully reverse transcribed, so sequencing captured expressed TCRB transcripts. Sequencing was performed with immunoSEQ multiplex PCR; in TCRdb, only in-frame clones are kept and a portion is missing. Of some 400,000 clones listed, more than 13% are singletons. The sequencing sample was made of naive CD4+ T cells from blood. The receptors here all came from a woman younger than 30 in good health.

The V gene is TRBV28, the J gene TRBJ2-7; D gene unclear. Per germline, CDR1 MDHEN and CDR2 SYDVKM. The germline V and J ends were trimmed by 5 bases and 3 bases, with 8 bases remaining between them. This CDR3 comprises 12 residues. CDR3 in DNA: TGTGCCAGCAGTGCACAGAGCTACGAGCAGTACTTC. This translates into CASSAQSYEQYF.

The CDR3, as DNA: TGTGCCAGCACCTCAGGACAGTCGGAGACCCAGTACTTC. Residues: CASTSGQSETQYF. This chain links TRBV28 with TRBJ2-5; perhaps TRBD1 as D (6 bases). This CDR3 comprises 13 residues. Per the germline V gene, CDR1 is MDHEN and CDR2 is SYDVKM. V gave up 7 bases and J gave up 5 bases, with 14 bases separating them.

The rearrangement uses TRBV18 and TRBJ2-5, with 7 bases aligning to TRBD1. The J segment lost 4 bases and the V segment lost 4 bases, leaving 3 bases of the junction unmatched. There are 13 residues in the CDR3. Germline CDR1 reads KGHSH; CDR2 reads LQKENI. Here the CDR3 reads CASSLQGRETQYF. The DNA of the CDR3 is TGTGCCAGCTCACTACAGGGGAGAGAGACCCAGTACTTC.

The chain carries TRBV28 and TRBJ2-2; no definite D call. CDR1 is MDHEN and CDR2 is SYDVKM in the germline V gene. This CDR3 contains 12 residues. Trimming took off 4 bases at V and 8 bases at J, with 8 bases between the two ends. CDR3 protein: CASSSSLGELFF. CDR3 DNA sequence: TGTGCCAGCAGTTCGTCGTTGGGGGAGCTGTTTTTT.

The genes are TRBV27 and TRBJ2-6, with D possibly matching TRBD2 (5 bases). The CDR3 covers 17 residues. Germline V gene data show CDR1 as MNHEY and CDR2 as SMNVEV (reference sequence). Trimming cost V 2 bases and J 0 bases, with 11 bases left between them. CDR3 in amino acids: CASSLTPGSSGANVLTF. CDR3 bases: TGTGCCAGCAGTTTAACCCCGGGGTCCTCTGGGGCCAACGTCCTGACTTTC.

There are a few counts of this clone. This rearrangement joins TRBV4-3 to TRBJ2-3, with 13 positions matching TRBD2. The CDR3 length is 20 residues. Germline V gene lookup returns CDR1 LGHNA and CDR2 YSLEER. V was pared by 2 bases and J by 6 bases, with 17 bases of the junction left unmatched. CDR3 amino acids: CASSQRAGLAGDVIADTQYF. In nucleotides, the CDR3 is TGCGCCAGCAGCCAACGGGCCGGACTAGCGGGAGACGTCATAGCTGATACGCAGTATTTT.

In nucleotides, the CDR3 is TGCAGCGTTGAAGGTCGGACTAGCGGGAGGTACGAGCAGTACTTC. Amino acid sequence: CSVEGRTSGRYEQYF. The chain joins TRBV29-1 to TRBJ2-7; 14 bases line up with TRBD2. The CDR3 spans 15 residues. Germline values: CDR1 SQVTM, CDR2 ANQGSEA. Germline trimming cut 1 base from V and 4 bases from J; bases unmatched to any gene: 3.

The sample holds a few counts of this clone. The chain couples TRBV6-6 to TRBJ2-3; D unclear. V lost 0 bases and J 2 bases, leaving 6 bases between the germline ends. This CDR3 is built from 14 residues. Germline V gene lookup returns CDR1 MNHNY and CDR2 SVGAGI (reference sequence). The CDR3 reads CASSYSLNTDTQYF. As DNA, the CDR3 is TGTGCCAGCAGTTACTCTCTAAACACAGATACGCAGTATTTT.

J is TRBJ1-5 and V is TRBV10-3, with a weak D call TRBD1 (5 bases). The ends were cut back, 0 bases at V and 4 bases at J, with 7 bases in the middle. Germline V gene data show CDR1 as ENHRY and CDR2 as SYGVKD. This CDR3 has 14 residues. CDR3 in amino acids: CAISESGGNQPQHF. Here the CDR3 DNA reads TGTGCCATCAGTGAGTCGGGGGGGAATCAGCCCCAGCATTTT.

This chain connects TRBV19 to TRBJ1-1; D is undetermined. The CDR3 loop spans 15 amino acids. The germline CDR1 and CDR2 sequences are LNHDA and SQIVND (reference sequence). Deletions cut 5 bases from V and 5 bases from J, with 18 bases between. The CDR3 nucleotides read TGTGCCAGTAGTGCAGTAGAAGGAGGGAAAACTGAAGCTTTCTTT. Translation: CASSAVEGGKTEAFF.

Written as DNA, the CDR3 is TGTGCCAGCAGTCCACGGACTAGCAGGGGGGACACGCAGTATTTT. It specifies CASSPRTSRGDTQYF. This chain links TRBV7-9 with TRBJ2-3; a weak D match, TRBD2 (8 bases). The CDR3 is 15 residues long. Germline V CDR1 and CDR2: SEHNR, FQNEAQ (reference sequence). Trimming pared 6 bases from V and 9 bases from J, leaving 22 bases between.

This clone has only a few counts. The V and J genes are TRBV30 and TRBJ2-1, with TRBD2 identical over 11 bases. The CDR3 is 15 residues long. Unmatched junction bases numbered 5, after V lost 3 bases and J lost 4 bases. Germline CDR1 GTSNPN, CDR2 SVGIG (reference sequence). The CDR3 DNA is TGTGCCTGGAGGTCCGGGACTAGCGGATACAATGAGCAGTTCTTC. Its protein product is CAWRSGTSGYNEQFF.

The chain couples TRBV30 to TRBJ2-7; 14 bases fit TRBD2. Per the germline V gene, CDR1 is GTSNPN and CDR2 is SVGIG (reference sequence). J gave up 9 bases and V 4 bases, and 11 bases lay outside the gene matches. The CDR3 has 15 residues. The DNA of the CDR3 is TGTGCCTGGACCCACGGGACTAGCGGGAGCAACGGGCAGTACTTC. It yields the protein CAWTHGTSGSNGQYF. The whole variable domain, filled in from reference TRBV30 and TRBJ2-7, reads SQTIHQWPATLVQPVGSPLSLECTVEGTSNPNLYWYRQAAGRGLQLLFYSVGIGQISSEVPQNLSASRPQDRQFILSSKKLLLSDSGFYLCAWTHGTSGSNGQYFGPGTRLTVT.

The chain recombines TRBV16 with TRBJ1-4, with 9 bases fitting TRBD1. Germline CDR1 is KGHSY and CDR2 is FQNENV. J was trimmed by 8 bases and V by 2 bases; bases with no gene match: 9. There are 16 residues in the CDR3. In DNA form, the CDR3 reads TGTGCCAGCAGCCAACACCGGGACAGGGTGGGAGAAAAACTGTTTTTT. It yields the protein CASSQHRDRVGEKLFF.

The count of this clone is one. This chain links TRBV5-1 with TRBJ2-3; 8 bases line up with TRBD2. The CDR3 sequence is 16 residues long. Germline loops: CDR1 SGHRS, CDR2 YFSETQ. V shed 0 bases and J 0 bases; nucleotides not matched to a gene: 3. As DNA, the CDR3 is TGCGCCAGCAGCTTGGCCAGCGGGAGTAGCACAGATACGCAGTATTTT. Its protein product is CASSLASGSSTDTQYF.

This clone occurred a few times. This rearrangement joins TRBV2 to TRBJ2-3, with D perhaps matching TRBD2 (6 bases). Germline V gene sequence: CDR1 SNHLY, CDR2 FYNNEI. The CDR3 is made up of 13 amino acids. Trimming pared 7 bases from V and 2 bases from J, leaving 10 bases between. CDR3 nucleotide sequence: TGTGCCAGCATGCGGGAAAACACAGATACGCAGTATTTT. It specifies CASMRENTDTQYF.

This clone was recorded a few times. In the same sample, other DNA sequences code for this CDR3. The chain couples TRBV29-1 to TRBJ2-7; 7 positions match TRBD1. Germline V gives CDR1 SQVTM, CDR2 ANQGSEA. Germline trimming cut 1 base from V and 2 bases from J; bases unmatched to any gene: 2. The CDR3 is 13 amino acids. CDR3 sequence: CSVEGTGAYEQYF. The DNA of the CDR3 is TGCAGCGTTGAAGGGACAGGAGCCTACGAGCAGTACTTC.

This rearrangement joins TRBV28 to TRBJ2-5; 8 bases are shared with TRBD1. V lost 7 bases and J lost 4; bases outside the gene matches: 8. The CDR3 has 14 residues. Germline CDR1 reads MDHEN; CDR2 reads SYDVKM. CDR3 protein: CASTRGQGRETQYF. In DNA, the CDR3 is TGTGCCAGCACCCGCGGACAGGGACGAGAGACCCAGTACTTC.

This clone was observed a handful of times. V and J are TRBV21-1 and TRBJ1-2. TRBV21-1 is classified as a pseudogene. There are 9 residues in the CDR3. The CDR3 nucleotides read TGTGCCAGCAGCACGAGGCACACCTTC. Amino acids: CASSTRHTF.

The rearrangement links TRBV20-1 to TRBJ1-2; a possible D gene is TRBD1 (5 bases). Trimming left V 3 bases short and J 11 bases short, with 10 bases between. This CDR3 comprises 10 residues. The germline gives CDR1 DFQATT, CDR2 SNEGSKA (reference sequence). CDR3 region: CSASFQGYTF. CDR3 sequence (DNA): TGCAGTGCTAGTTTCCAGGGATACACCTTC.

DNA for the CDR3: TGTGCCAGCAGCCCCTCCTTACTAGCGGGAGGATACAATGAGCAGTTCTTC. Translated: CASSPSLLAGGYNEQFF. The chain employs TRBV5-4 and TRBJ2-1; TRBD2 agrees at 12 bases. V lost 4 bases, J lost 4 bases, and 9 bases stayed unmatched. The CDR3 totals 17 residues. Germline CDR1 is SGHNT and CDR2 is YYREEE (reference sequence).

The gene calls are TRBV6-6 and TRBJ2-7; TRBD2 matches 12 bases. V lost 5 bases, J lost 7 bases, and 9 bases stayed unmatched. In germline, CDR1 is MNHNY, CDR2 SVGAGI (reference sequence). CDR3 length: 15 amino acids. CDR3 nucleotide sequence: TGTGCCAGCAGTCGGCGACTAGCGGGAGACGGGGAGCAGTACTTC. Translation gives CASSRRLAGDGEQYF.

This clone was seen a handful of times. The chain uses TRBV29-1 and TRBJ1-1, with 8 bases that match TRBD1. V was pared by 7 bases and J by 1 base, with 5 bases of the junction left unmatched. The CDR3 totals 13 residues. CDR1 and CDR2 (germline): SQVTM, ANQGSEA. CDR3 region: CSASGTGNTEAFF. The DNA for the CDR3 is TGCAGCGCCTCCGGGACAGGGAACACTGAAGCTTTCTTT.

This clone has only a few counts. The chain joins TRBV7-9 to TRBJ2-7; 8 bases match TRBD1. Germline V gene data show CDR1 as SEHNR and CDR2 as FQNEAQ (reference sequence). This CDR3 region has 17 residues. With V trimmed by 2 bases and J by 0 bases, 9 bases remained unmatched. In DNA form, the CDR3 reads TGTGCCAGCAGCTTATCAGAGGGACAGGCAAGCTCCTACGAGCAGTACTTC. Amino acid sequence: CASSLSEGQASSYEQYF.

This clone turned up a few times. CDR3 sequence reads: CASSPWDSASNQPQHF. The CDR3 bases are TGTGCCAGCTCACCTTGGGACAGCGCCAGCAATCAGCCCCAGCATTTT. The chain couples TRBV18 to TRBJ1-5; 7 positions agree with TRBD1. CDR3 length: 16 residues. Germline CDR1 reads KGHSH; CDR2 reads LQKENI. V shed 3 bases, J shed 1 base, and the junction held 6 bases outside the gene matches.

The rearrangement links TRBV11-3 to TRBJ2-2; TRBD1 matches 7 bases. This CDR3 contains 16 residues. Trimming at V came to 5 bases and at J to 0 bases, leaving 6 bases not matched to a gene. The V gene's germline CDR1 is SGHNT and CDR2 YENEEA. The CDR3 coding sequence is TGTGCCAGCAGCCCCCTTGGGACAGCGAACACCGGGGAGCTGTTTTTT. Amino acid sequence: CASSPLGTANTGELFF.

The V and J genes are TRBV14 and TRBJ2-2, with a weak D call TRBD2 (5 bases). Trimming took off 0 bases at V and 5 bases at J, with 16 bases between the two ends. The germline V gene has CDR1 SGHDN and CDR2 FVKESK. The CDR3 is 17 amino acids. The CDR3 sequence: CASSQDRRGPTTGELFF. CDR3 coding DNA: TGTGCCAGCAGCCAAGATCGACGGGGTCCCACAACCGGGGAGCTGTTTTTT.

The chain links TRBV7-9 to TRBJ2-7; the match to TRBD1 covers 8 bases. The V and J ends lost 4 bases and 0 bases, in that order; junction bases with no gene match: 5. The CDR3 covers 15 residues. The V gene's germline CDR1 is SEHNR and CDR2 FQNEAQ (reference sequence). This CDR3 reads CASSSTGVASYEQYF. The CDR3 DNA reads as TGTGCCAGCAGCTCGACAGGGGTAGCCTCCTACGAGCAGTACTTC.